The 11 T cell receptor beta chains reported below all come from one sample, sequenced in a study of blood T cells in healthy people across ages. Primers used in a second PCR of about 7 to 11 cycles were a sample-barcoded 5' primer and a J-beta primer mix. TCRdb ran MiXCR on the 5' RACE reads and lists one entry per CDR3 protein. The data hold over a million distinct CDR3 sequences, with around two fifths observed a single time. Sequencing input: blood. Receptors originate from a woman between 18 and 29 years old in good health.

The chain is built from TRBV20-1 and TRBJ1-1, with unresolved D. V was pared by 3 bases and J by 2 bases, with 10 bases between. Germline CDR1 is DFQATT and CDR2 is SNEGSKA (reference sequence). This CDR3 region has 13 residues. DNA of the CDR3: TGCAGTGCTAGGCGCCGCCTAAACACTGAAGCTTTCTTT. It specifies CSARRRLNTEAFF.

This clonotype was seen a few times. The chain links TRBV21-1 to TRBJ2-7; the tabulated D call, TRBD1, remains unverified against the DNA. TRBV21-1 is a listed pseudogene. The CDR3 is made up of 15 amino acids. CDR3 sequence: CASSKTGQGLYEQYF. The CDR3 DNA sequence: TGTGCCAGCAGCAAGACCGGACAGGGCCTATACGAGCAGTACTTC.

The chain carries TRBV28 and TRBJ1-4; D may be TRBD1 (6 bases). The CDR3 is 17 amino acids. V shed 5 bases and J shed 0 bases, with 16 bases lying between them. CDR1 and CDR2 from the germline V gene are MDHEN and SYDVKM. The CDR3 sequence is CASSQDSIVATNEKLFF. CDR3 bases: TGTGCCAGCAGTCAGGACAGTATAGTTGCAACTAATGAAAAACTGTTTTTT. The variable domain in full, completed from reference TRBV28 and TRBJ1-4, reads DVKVTQSSRYLVKRTGEKVFLECVQDMDHENMFWYRQDPGLGLRLIYFSYDVKMKEKGDIPEGYSVSREKKERFSLILESASTNQTSMYLCASSQDSIVATNEKLFFGSGTQLSVL.

Note on this clonotype: A read error may explain this, as a much larger clone is one base away. The CDR3 protein is CAGSRTSVDEQYF. CDR3 DNA sequence: TGTGCCGGCAGTCGGACTAGCGTCGACGAGCAGTACTTC. The chain uses TRBV6-4 and TRBJ2-5; 9 nucleotides align to TRBD2. The DNA end is more similar to TRBJ2-7, so the J call may be wrong. The CDR3 is 13 amino acids. Germline values: CDR1 MRHNA, CDR2 SNTAGT.

This clonotype was seen only a few times. This chain uses TRBV25-1 with TRBJ2-5, with 10 bases identical to TRBD1. V shed 1 base, J shed 3 bases, and the junction held 5 bases outside the gene matches. Germline V CDR1 and CDR2: MGHDK, SYGVNS. This CDR3 contains 16 residues. CDR3 region: CASSEWGGQGEETQYF. The CDR3 DNA is TGTGCCAGCAGTGAATGGGGAGGACAGGGGGAAGAGACCCAGTACTTC.

This clonotype has a single count. The chain couples TRBV20-1 to TRBJ2-3; 8 bases align to TRBD2. V shed 8 bases, J shed 0 bases, and the junction held 10 bases outside the gene matches. Germline V gives CDR1 DFQATT, CDR2 SNEGSKA (reference sequence). The length of the CDR3 is 15 residues. The chain's CDR3 is CSYRREASSTDTQYF. CDR3 nucleotide sequence: TGCAGTTATAGGCGGGAGGCTTCTAGCACAGATACGCAGTATTTT.

The rearrangement links TRBV30 to TRBJ1-6; D unclear. Per the germline V gene, CDR1 is GTSNPN and CDR2 is SVGIG (reference sequence). The CDR3 length is 11 residues. The V and J ends lost 1 base and 13 bases respectively, with 8 bases between them. CDR3 DNA sequence: TGTGCCTGGAGTGCCCCCGCGCCCCTCCACTTT. It is translated as CAWSAPAPLHF. Full variable domain (missing parts from reference TRBV30 and TRBJ1-6): SQTIHQWPATLVQPVGSPLSLECTVEGTSNPNLYWYRQAAGRGLQLLFYSVGIGQISSEVPQNLSASRPQDRQFILSSKKLLLSDSGFYLCAWSAPAPLHFGNGTRLTVT.

V and J are TRBV4-1 and TRBJ2-5, with TRBD1 as a possible D gene (5 bases). This CDR3 is 15 amino acids long. V lost 1 base and J 11 bases, leaving 20 bases between the germline ends. Germline CDR1 is MGHRA and CDR2 is YSYEKL. CDR3: CASSQVGQENNEQYF. The DNA of the CDR3 is TGCGCCAGCAGCCAAGTGGGGCAGGAAAACAATGAGCAGTACTTC.

This clonotype was detected only a few times. In DNA, the CDR3 is TGTGCCAGCAGTTTCGTAGCGGGAGGGAGCTCCTACAATGAGCAGTTCTTC. It codes for CASSFVAGGSSYNEQFF. This chain joins TRBV27 and TRBJ2-1; 11 bases match TRBD2. CDR1 MNHEY and CDR2 SMNVEV come from the germline V gene (reference sequence). Trimming removed 3 bases from V and 0 bases from J; junction bases left unmatched: 4. This CDR3 comprises 17 residues.

This chain uses TRBV2 with TRBJ2-7, with TRBD2 matching over 9 bases. Germline V gene data show CDR1 as SNHLY and CDR2 as FYNNEI. V shed 4 bases and J 4 bases; nucleotides not matched to a gene: 8. The CDR3 spans 15 residues. CDR3 bases: TGTGCCAGCAGTGCGTCGGGACTAGCCATATACGAGCAGTACTTC. Translation gives CASSASGLAIYEQYF. Drawing the rest from reference TRBV2 and TRBJ2-7, the complete variable domain is EPEVTQTPSHQVTQMGQEVILRCVPISNHLYFYWYRQILGQKVEFLVSFYNNEISEKSEIFDDQFSVERPDGSNFTLKIRSTKLEDSAMYFCASSASGLAIYEQYFGPGTRLTVT.

The gene calls are TRBV20-1 and TRBJ1-1; 8 positions match TRBD1. Germline assignment: CDR1 DFQATT and CDR2 SNEGSKA (reference sequence). V lost 3 bases and J lost 10; bases outside the gene matches: 4. CDR3 length: 11 amino acids. CDR3 nucleotide sequence: TGCAGTGCTAGGGGACAGGCGGTAGCTTTCTTT. It encodes CSARGQAVAFF.